Below, 32 T cell receptor beta chains from the same sample are listed, as sequenced in a study of response to subunit inactivated influenza vaccine. TCRdb fed the RT-PCR reads into MiXCR, producing one record per CDR3 protein. The sample records about 300,000 distinct CDR3 sequences, just over 20% being singletons. Sequenced material: PBMCs from blood, taken around 22 months after vaccination. The source of these receptors is a man between 50 and 75 years old who received an inactivated influenza vaccine.

The CDR3 region is CASSRGPGRYEQYF. Written as DNA, the CDR3 is TGTGCCAGCAGCCGGGGACCAGGGCGGTACGAGCAGTACTTC. The rearrangement links TRBV12-3 or TRBV12-4 to TRBJ2-7; either TRBD1 or TRBD2 may fit D (5 bases each). The ends were cut back, 6 bases at V and 4 bases at J, with 16 bases in the middle. The CDR3 contains 14 residues.

This chain links TRBV10-3 with TRBJ1-2; a weak D match, TRBD1 (5 bases). Trimming stripped 3 bases from V and 1 base from J, with 15 bases between. There are 16 residues in the CDR3. From germline, CDR1 is ENHRY and CDR2 SYGVKD. The CDR3 sequence: CAISDLGDQVNYGYTF. In DNA form, the CDR3 reads TGTGCCATCAGTGACTTGGGGGACCAAGTTAACTATGGCTACACCTTC.

Only a few counts were recorded for this clonotype. The V gene is TRBV6-5, the J gene TRBJ1-4; D might be TRBD1 (6 bases). Germline CDR1 and CDR2: MNHEY and SVGAGI. This CDR3 spans 15 amino acids. The V end was cut by 0 bases, the J end by 4 bases, with 9 bases between. The CDR3 protein is CASSYSAGDNEKLFF. The DNA of the CDR3 is TGTGCCAGCAGTTACTCGGCAGGGGATAATGAAAAACTGTTTTTT.

The sample holds a few counts of this clonotype. This chain uses TRBV12-3 or TRBV12-4 with TRBJ2-1, with 9 bases aligning to TRBD2. The CDR3 has 14 residues. V was clipped by 4 bases and J by 10 bases; unmatched bases: 8. CDR3 amino acids: CASSSVGLAGEQFF. Written as DNA, the CDR3 is TGTGCCAGCAGTTCAGTCGGCCTAGCGGGAGAGCAGTTCTTC.

The chain recombines TRBV19 with TRBJ2-3; no clear D gene. The CDR3 consists of 13 residues. Germline loops: CDR1 LNHDA, CDR2 SQIVND (reference sequence). The CDR3 reads CATLGPGTDTQYF. Here the CDR3 DNA reads TGTGCTACACTCGGGCCTGGCACAGATACGCAGTATTTT. Drawing the rest from reference TRBV19 and TRBJ2-3, the complete variable domain is DGGITQSPKYLFRKEGQNVTLSCEQNLNHDAMYWYRQDPGQGLRLIYYSQIVNDFQKGDIAEGYSVSREKKESFPLTVTSAQKNPTAFYLCATLGPGTDTQYFGPGTRLTVL.

The sample holds a few counts of this clonotype. The J gene is TRBJ1-2, the V gene TRBV4-1; 8 bases align to TRBD1. The germline V gene encodes CDR1 MGHRA and CDR2 YSYEKL. Trimming at V came to 0 bases and at J to 4 bases, leaving 13 bases not matched to a gene. This CDR3 has 18 residues. Written as DNA, the CDR3 is TGCGCCAGCAGCCAAGATCCTCTGGGGCAGGGGGCAAGCTATGGCTACACCTTC. Protein product: CASSQDPLGQGASYGYTF.

This clonotype showed up many times. The V gene is TRBV9, the J gene TRBJ1-2, with D hard to call. V shed 0 bases and J shed 4 bases, with 22 bases lying between them. The CDR3 spans 18 residues. The germline gives CDR1 SGDLS, CDR2 YYNGEE. The CDR3 sequence is CASSVGFGEARGTYGYTF. The CDR3 DNA is TGTGCCAGCAGCGTAGGCTTCGGGGAAGCCCGAGGAACCTATGGCTACACCTTC.

The rearrangement uses TRBV7-9 and TRBJ1-4, with a weak D call TRBD1 (6 bases). Between the trimmed V and J ends, which lost 1 base and 6 bases, there was a span of 15 bases. The CDR3 length is 16 residues. In germline, CDR1 is SEHNR, CDR2 FQNEAQ (reference sequence). For the CDR3, the DNA is TGTGCCAGCAGCTTAGGTCTCGGAGGGGGGGATGAAAAACTGTTTTTT. This gives the protein CASSLGLGGGDEKLFF.

This clonotype was seen only a few times. The genes are TRBV4-3 and TRBJ1-6; unclear D gene. V was shortened by 0 bases and J by 6 bases, with 12 bases between the two germline ends. Per germline, CDR1 LGHNA and CDR2 YSLEER. CDR3 length: 16 amino acids. The DNA for the CDR3 is TGCGCCAGCAGCCAAGATTATTGGGGAACTAATTCACCCCTCCACTTT. Its protein is CASSQDYWGTNSPLHF.

Many counts were recorded for this clonotype. V and J are TRBV7-2 and TRBJ1-2; 7 positions match TRBD1. Unmatched junction bases numbered 6, after V lost 3 bases and J lost 2 bases. This CDR3 spans 15 amino acids. Germline V gene sequence: CDR1 SGHTA, CDR2 FQGNSA. CDR3 nucleotides: TGTGCCAGCAGCTTCCTTACACAGGGGAACTATGGCTACACCTTC. Its translation is CASSFLTQGNYGYTF.

This clonotype was counted ten times or more. The rearrangement joins TRBV4-1 to TRBJ1-4; the D is unclear. The germline V gene encodes CDR1 MGHRA and CDR2 YSYEKL. Trimming stripped 9 bases from V and 2 bases from J, with 10 bases between. The CDR3 consists of 13 residues. The CDR3 DNA is TGCGCCAGTGGCGAACTGACTAATGAAAAACTGTTTTTT. It translates to CASGELTNEKLFF.

This clonotype is a singleton in its sample. The V call is TRBV6-1, the J call TRBJ2-4; D remains ambiguous. CDR1 is MNHNS, CDR2 SASEGT, per germline. The CDR3 runs 15 residues. Trimming pared 4 bases from V and 0 bases from J, leaving 10 bases between. The chain's CDR3 is CASSGESLAKNIQYF. CDR3 coding DNA: TGTGCCAGCAGTGGTGAAAGCCTAGCCAAAAACATTCAGTACTTC.

This chain uses TRBV3-1 with TRBJ2-2; D remains unclear. Per the germline V gene, CDR1 is LGHDT and CDR2 is YNNKEL (reference sequence). The CDR3 is 12 residues long. The ends were cut back, 5 bases at V and 3 bases at J, with 4 bases in the middle. The CDR3 loop reads CASSYHTGELFF. The CDR3 bases are TGTGCCAGCAGCTATCACACCGGGGAGCTGTTTTTT.

The rearrangement links TRBV2 to TRBJ2-7; 9 bases map to TRBD1. Germline V gene data show CDR1 as SNHLY and CDR2 as FYNNEI. The CDR3 is made up of 13 amino acids. With V trimmed by 7 bases and J by 0 bases, 1 base remained unmatched. Here the CDR3 reads CASNRGPSYEQYF. In DNA form, the CDR3 reads TGTGCCAGCAACAGGGGGCCCTCCTACGAGCAGTACTTC.

This rearrangement joins TRBV5-6 to TRBJ2-1; no definite D call. Trimming took off 2 bases at V and 7 bases at J, with 16 bases between the two ends. From germline, CDR1 is SGHDT and CDR2 YYEEEE. The CDR3 length is 15 residues. The CDR3 region is CASSFGLMGPNEQFF. CDR3 nucleotide sequence: TGTGCCAGCAGCTTCGGCCTAATGGGCCCGAATGAGCAGTTCTTC.

Comments on this clonotype: A much larger clone lies one base from this, so it may be a read error. The CDR3: CASSLDRLLSGNNIYF. The CDR3 DNA sequence: TGTGCCAGCAGTTTGGACAGGCTCCTCTCTGGAAACAACATATATTTT. The J gene is TRBJ1-3, the V gene TRBV12-3 or TRBV12-4; the match to TRBD1 covers 7 bases. There are 16 residues in the CDR3.

The chain recombines TRBV20-1 with TRBJ2-1; D is possibly TRBD2 (7 bases). Trimming pared 6 bases from V and 4 bases from J, leaving 25 bases between. There are 17 residues in the CDR3. Germline V gene lookup returns CDR1 DFQATT and CDR2 SNEGSKA (reference sequence). The CDR3 reads CSAPNIQGSGGYNEQFF. CDR3 in DNA: TGCAGTGCCCCAAATATACAGGGTTCGGGGGGTTACAATGAGCAGTTCTTC.

The chain joins TRBV20-1 to TRBJ2-7; no reliable D call. V was trimmed by 3 bases and J by 1 base, leaving 13 bases between them. CDR1 is DFQATT and CDR2 is SNEGSKA in the germline V gene (reference sequence). The CDR3 length is 14 residues. The CDR3 sequence is CSASVGGRSYEQYF. The CDR3 DNA reads TGCAGTGCTAGCGTTGGCGGAAGGTCCTACGAGCAGTACTTC.

The chain joins TRBV29-1 to TRBJ1-2; D is undetermined. The V and J ends lost 5 bases and 3 bases respectively, with 13 bases between them. The CDR3 is 13 residues long. CDR1 SQVTM and CDR2 ANQGSEA come from the germline V gene. In nucleotides, the CDR3 is TGCAGCGTTCAAGGAGGGTTGGACTATGGCTACACCTTC. This sequence encodes CSVQGGLDYGYTF.

V and J are TRBV5-4 and TRBJ1-5; no definite D call. There are 14 residues in the CDR3. CDR1 SGHNT and CDR2 YYREEE come from the germline V gene (reference sequence). Trimming pared 5 bases from V and 1 base from J, leaving 10 bases between. In DNA, the CDR3 is TGTGCCAGCAGACCTTGGGGAAGCAATCAGCCCCAGCATTTT. It yields the protein CASRPWGSNQPQHF. The full variable domain, completed using reference TRBV5-4 and TRBJ1-5, is ETGVTQSPTHLIKTRGQQVTLRCSSQSGHNTVSWYQQALGQGPQFIFQYYREEENGRGNFPPRFSGLQFPNYSSELNVNALELDDSALYLCASRPWGSNQPQHFGDGTRLSIL.

The chain combines TRBV5-1 with TRBJ2-6, with 9 bases lining up with TRBD1. The CDR3 sequence is 18 residues long. Germline V gene sequence: CDR1 SGHRS, CDR2 YFSETQ. Unmatched junction bases numbered 12, after V lost 4 bases and J lost 4 bases. CDR3 sequence: CASSPPGQGFSGANVLTF. The CDR3 DNA reads as TGCGCCAGCAGCCCACCGGGACAGGGCTTTTCAGGGGCCAACGTCCTGACTTTC. Full variable domain (remainder filled in from reference TRBV5-1 and TRBJ2-6): KAGVTQTPRYLIKTRGQQVTLSCSPISGHRSVSWYQQTPGQGLQFLFEYFSETQRNKGNFPGRFSGRQFSNSRSEMNVSTLELGDSALYLCASSPPGQGFSGANVLTFGAGSRLTVL.

The chain employs TRBV5-6 and TRBJ2-7; no reliable D call. Trimming took 0 bases from V and 2 from J, leaving 9 bases between them. Germline V lookup: CDR1 SGHDT, CDR2 YYEEEE. The CDR3 sequence is 14 residues long. The CDR3 DNA is TGTGCCAGCAGCTTGGAACGGAATACCTACGAGCAGTACTTC. This translates into CASSLERNTYEQYF.

This clonotype was seen a few times. The chain couples TRBV6-5 to TRBJ1-1, with D maybe TRBD1 (5 bases). Trimming cost V 2 bases and J 1 base, with 8 bases left between them. Per germline, CDR1 MNHEY and CDR2 SVGAGI. The CDR3 consists of 14 residues. The CDR3 loop reads CASSYAGRNTEAFF. The CDR3 bases are TGTGCCAGCAGTTACGCAGGGAGGAACACTGAAGCTTTCTTT.

This clonotype occurred a few times. This chain connects TRBV29-1 to TRBJ1-4; perhaps TRBD1 as D (6 bases). The CDR3 is 12 amino acids. Germline assignment: CDR1 SQVTM and CDR2 ANQGSEA. V lost 7 bases and J 4 bases, leaving 10 bases between the germline ends. CDR3 region: CSARTDNEKLFF. The DNA of the CDR3 is TGCAGCGCCAGGACAGATAATGAAAAACTGTTTTTT.

In the case of this clonotype: This sequence may be a read error, since a much larger clone differs from it by one base. The gene calls are TRBV24-1 and TRBJ1-1; D gene ambiguous. The germline V gene encodes CDR1 KGHDR and CDR2 SFDVKD. CDR3 length: 13 amino acids. The chain's CDR3 is CAARGIGNTEAFF. DNA of the CDR3: TGTGCCGCCAGAGGGATTGGAAACACTGAAGCTTTCTTT.

This clonotype occurred a few times. V gene TRBV4-1 combines with J gene TRBJ1-1, with D tentatively TRBD1 (6 bases). Trimming cost V 2 bases and J 1 base, with 20 bases left between them. This CDR3 comprises 18 residues. Germline assignment: CDR1 MGHRA and CDR2 YSYEKL. Here the CDR3 reads CASSQSQGGRAGNTEAFF. CDR3 DNA: TGCGCCAGCAGCCAATCGCAAGGGGGTAGGGCAGGGAACACTGAAGCTTTCTTT.

This chain links TRBV30 with TRBJ2-1, with D perhaps TRBD2 (5 bases). Trimming removed 0 bases from V and 5 bases from J, with 14 bases in between. CDR1 GTSNPN and CDR2 SVGIG come from the germline V gene (reference sequence). The length of the CDR3 is 15 residues. In DNA, the CDR3 is TGTGCCTGGAGTGTAGGCACTAGAGTCGACAATGAGCAGTTCTTC. Its protein product is CAWSVGTRVDNEQFF.

This clonotype has a count of ten or more. The rearrangement links TRBV19 to TRBJ2-7; D tentatively reads TRBD1 or TRBD2 (8 bases each). Per the germline V gene, CDR1 is LNHDA and CDR2 is SQIVND (reference sequence). The V gene lost 5 bases and the J gene lost 3 bases, with 29 bases spanning the gap. This CDR3 has 19 amino acids. Written as DNA, the CDR3 is TGTGCCAGTAGTCCGGCAGGGGGCTTGGTCAAGCGGGGGAGCTACGAGCAGTACTTC. Its protein product is CASSPAGGLVKRGSYEQYF.

The genes are TRBV4-2 and TRBJ2-3; TRBD2 matches at 8 bases. CDR3 length: 16 residues. Trimming took 0 bases from V and 1 from J; bases not matched to a gene: 3. The V gene's germline CDR1 is LGHNA and CDR2 YNFKEQ. The CDR3 coding sequence is TGTGCCAGCAGCCAAGAACTAGCGGAGCGCACAGATACGCAGTATTTT. Translated: CASSQELAERTDTQYF.

As for this clonotype: The CDR3 end shows no conserved phenylalanine or tryptophan, and so a read error is likely. The CDR3 loop is CASSPTGTGVGYTS. DNA for the CDR3: TGTGCCAGCAGCCCAACAGGGACAGGGGTTGGCTACACCTCC. This chain connects TRBV7-6 to TRBJ1-2; 10 nucleotides line up with TRBD1. Germline V gene sequence: CDR1 SGHVS, CDR2 FNYEAQ. The CDR3 has 14 amino acids. Trimming took 5 bases from V and 7 from J; bases not matched to a gene: 7.

This clonotype was recorded a few times. This chain uses TRBV6-5 with TRBJ2-1; D is unclear. V lost 0 bases, J lost 4 bases, and 7 bases lay in between. The V gene's germline CDR1 is MNHEY and CDR2 SVGAGI. This CDR3 spans 14 amino acids. The CDR3 loop reads CASSYSKVYNEQFF. The CDR3 nucleotides read TGTGCCAGCAGTTACTCCAAGGTTTACAATGAGCAGTTCTTC.

The chain couples TRBV7-2 to TRBJ2-1; 7 bases align to TRBD1. Germline V gene data show CDR1 as SGHTA and CDR2 as FQGNSA. Trimming took 4 bases from V and 5 from J; bases not matched to a gene: 2. The CDR3 loop spans 13 amino acids. CDR3: CASSYTGDNEQFF. CDR3 bases: TGTGCCAGCAGCTATACAGGGGACAATGAGCAGTTCTTC.